One sample yielded the 12 T cell receptor beta chains listed below, sequenced in a study of blood T cell repertoires in COVID-19. Produced via immunoSEQ multiplex PCR; TCRdb's table is partial and in-frame only. The sample lists some 210,000 clones, 80% to 90% occurring once. Sequencing input: peripheral blood. All receptors derive from a woman in her seventies with active or convalescent COVID-19.

The chain is built from TRBV7-6 and TRBJ2-5, with TRBD2 as a possible D gene (7 bases). CDR1 and CDR2 from the germline V gene are SGHVS and FNYEAQ. V was cut by 3 bases and J by 4 bases, with 9 bases left in between. This CDR3 has 13 amino acids. The CDR3 sequence is CASSFRGGETQYF. As DNA, the CDR3 is TGTGCCAGCAGCTTTAGGGGGGGAGAGACCCAGTACTTC.

This clone is a singleton in its sample. The V call is TRBV4-2, the J call TRBJ2-3; a weak D match, TRBD2 (5 bases). The length of the CDR3 is 14 residues. Trimming pared 1 base from V and 5 bases from J, leaving 10 bases between. Per germline, CDR1 LGHNA and CDR2 YNFKEQ. The CDR3 coding sequence is TGTGCCAGCAGCCAAGGTCGGGAAGAAGATACGCAGTATTTT. It yields the protein CASSQGREEDTQYF.

The genes are TRBV4-1 and TRBJ1-4; D call uncertain. The CDR3 has 14 amino acids. V dropped 3 bases and J dropped 4 bases, with 9 bases sitting between them. The germline V gene has CDR1 MGHRA and CDR2 YSYEKL. DNA of the CDR3: TGCGCCAGCAGCCAGTCTGGGCTTAATGAAAAACTGTTTTTT. It is translated as CASSQSGLNEKLFF.

The chain recombines TRBV4-1 with TRBJ1-1; TRBD1 matches at 12 bases. The CDR3 is made up of 18 amino acids. The ends lost 2 bases at V and 7 bases at J; junction bases unmatched: 14. In germline, CDR1 is MGHRA, CDR2 YSYEKL. The CDR3 region is CASSQSGTGTGGGGEAFF. In DNA, the CDR3 is TGCGCCAGCAGCCAATCGGGAACCGGGACAGGGGGCGGAGGTGAAGCTTTCTTT.

The chain links TRBV5-1 to TRBJ2-3, with 11 bases identical to TRBD2. After removal of 7 bases from V and 2 bases from J, the junction contained 12 bases not matched to a gene. The germline CDR1 and CDR2 sequences are SGHRS and YFSETQ. CDR3 length: 17 residues. The DNA for the CDR3 is TGCGCCAGCCAACAACTTATAGCGGGAGGGGCCACAGATACGCAGTATTTT. Protein: CASQQLIAGGATDTQYF.

The CDR3 region is CASSPPSMLGEQYF. In DNA, the CDR3 is TGTGCCAGCTCACCACCTTCTATGCTTGGCGAGCAGTACTTC. V and J are TRBV18 and TRBJ2-7; no clear D. CDR3 length equals 14 residues. Trimming shortened V by 0 bases and J by 6 bases, and 12 bases separated the two germline ends. Germline-derived CDR1 and CDR2 are KGHSH and LQKENI.

The chain is built from TRBV23-1 and TRBJ2-6; D remains ambiguous. TRBV23-1 is an ORF; its function is uncertain. Deletions cut 8 bases from V and 0 bases from J, with 17 bases between. The CDR3 totals 17 residues. The CDR3 loop is CASPRRQHSSGANVLTF. The DNA for the CDR3 is TGCGCCAGCCCCCGGCGGCAGCACTCCTCTGGGGCCAACGTCCTGACTTTC.

The chain carries TRBV6-5 and TRBJ1-1; TRBD1 might be the D (6 bases). Germline CDR1 MNHEY, CDR2 SVGAGI. The V end was cut by 2 bases, the J end by 1 base, with 8 bases between. The CDR3 loop spans 14 amino acids. CDR3 region: CASSYDRRNTEAFF. In nucleotides, the CDR3 is TGTGCCAGCAGTTACGACAGGAGGAACACTGAAGCTTTCTTT.

This chain joins TRBV6-2 or TRBV6-3 and TRBJ2-5; TRBD2 agrees at 9 bases. In germline, CDR1 is MNHEY, CDR2 SVGEGT. The CDR3 spans 15 residues. Unmatched junction bases numbered 8, after V lost 5 bases and J lost 4 bases. DNA of the CDR3: TGTGCCAGCAGTCCCGCGGGAGGGGGGATAGAGACCCAGTACTTC. This translates into CASSPAGGGIETQYF.

The V and J genes are TRBV7-9 and TRBJ2-2, with 9 nucleotides matching TRBD1. The germline gives CDR1 SEHNR, CDR2 FQNEAQ (reference sequence). V lost 6 bases to trimming and J lost 6 bases; unmatched junction nucleotides: 8. CDR3 length: 15 residues. The CDR3, as DNA: TGTGCCAGCAGATCCGGGACAGGGAGTCCCGGGGAGCTGTTTTTT. This encodes CASRSGTGSPGELFF.

The chain links TRBV29-1 to TRBJ2-5; 10 bases agree with TRBD1. The CDR3 is 12 amino acids. Germline CDR1 is SQVTM and CDR2 is ANQGSEA. V was clipped by 7 bases and J by 5 bases; unmatched bases: 4. The chain's CDR3 is CSARTGGETQYF. As DNA, the CDR3 is TGCAGCGCCAGGACAGGGGGGGAGACCCAGTACTTC.

This chain joins TRBV9 and TRBJ2-3, with TRBD2 matching 14 bases. Germline V gives CDR1 SGDLS, CDR2 YYNGEE. The CDR3 consists of 17 residues. V gave up 3 bases and J gave up 4 bases; unmatched junction bases: 7. The CDR3 loop is CASSGLTSGRAPDTQYF. The CDR3 DNA follows: TGTGCCAGCAGCGGATTGACTAGCGGGAGGGCCCCAGATACGCAGTATTTT. The full variable domain, its missing parts supplied by reference TRBV9 and TRBJ2-3, is DSGVTQTPKHLITATGQRVTLRCSPRSGDLSVYWYQQSLDQGLQFLIQYYNGEERAKGNILERFSAQQFPDLHSELNLSSLELGDSALYFCASSGLTSGRAPDTQYFGPGTRLTVL.